What follows are 5 T cell receptor beta chains derived from one specimen sequenced in a study of CD8+ T cells in alopecia areata. Isolated RNA was reverse transcribed into cDNA used as the sequencing template. Method: immunoSEQ multiplex PCR; TCRdb's copy keeps in-frame clones and lacks some. The sample lists around 170,000 clones, roughly half seen once, with about 9.5% in the top ten. Documented treatment: oral pan-JAK inhibitor, 5-10 mg twice daily. The specimen comprised CD8+ T cells sorted from blood, sampled between weeks 51 and 52, from a patient treated with tofacitinib. These receptors originate from a human donor with alopecia areata.

The chain employs TRBV11-1 and TRBJ2-7; D gene ambiguous. V was shortened by 5 bases and J by 5 bases, with 13 bases between the two germline ends. The CDR3 contains 13 residues. Germline CDR1 SGHAT, CDR2 FQDESV (reference sequence). CDR3 sequence: CASSLVGEDEQYF. The CDR3 DNA reads as TGTGCCAGCAGCCTAGTCGGAGAGGACGAGCAGTACTTC.

This rearrangement joins TRBV7-9 to TRBJ1-2, with a weak D call TRBD1 (5 bases). There are 16 residues in the CDR3. Trimming cost V 2 bases and J 3 bases, with 16 bases left between them. Looked up from germline, CDR1 is SEHNR and CDR2 is FQNEAQ (reference sequence). The CDR3 DNA sequence: TGTGCCAGCAGCTTAACGGGGGGAGTTACTTACTATGGCTACACCTTC. Translating gives CASSLTGGVTYYGYTF.

This clone has more than one count but fewer than ten. This chain joins TRBV2 and TRBJ2-3; 13 bases agree with TRBD2. V dropped 0 bases and J dropped 8; count of bases not matched to a gene: 5. CDR3 length: 16 amino acids. The germline CDR1 and CDR2 sequences are SNHLY and FYNNEI. CDR3 DNA sequence: TGTGCCAGCAGTGAAGCGCCCGGGACTAGCGGGGTTACGCAGTATTTT. Amino acids: CASSEAPGTSGVTQYF.

CDR3: CASNPGTGDNEQFF. In nucleotides, the CDR3 is TGTGCCAGCAACCCCGGGACAGGGGACAATGAGCAGTTCTTC. The chain is built from TRBV7-8 and TRBJ2-1; TRBD1 matches at 10 bases. CDR1 is SGHVS, CDR2 FQNEAQ, per germline. The CDR3 spans 14 residues. With 7 bases clipped from V and 5 bases from J, the junction kept 5 bases outside the gene matches.

The CDR3 here is CASSGLVEDEQFF. The CDR3 DNA follows: TGTGCCAGCAGCGGCCTGGTGGAGGATGAGCAGTTCTTC. This rearrangement joins TRBV9 to TRBJ2-1; possibly TRBD2 for D (5 bases). From germline, CDR1 is SGDLS and CDR2 YYNGEE. Trimming shortened V by 3 bases and J by 8 bases, and 12 bases separated the two germline ends. The CDR3 loop spans 13 amino acids.